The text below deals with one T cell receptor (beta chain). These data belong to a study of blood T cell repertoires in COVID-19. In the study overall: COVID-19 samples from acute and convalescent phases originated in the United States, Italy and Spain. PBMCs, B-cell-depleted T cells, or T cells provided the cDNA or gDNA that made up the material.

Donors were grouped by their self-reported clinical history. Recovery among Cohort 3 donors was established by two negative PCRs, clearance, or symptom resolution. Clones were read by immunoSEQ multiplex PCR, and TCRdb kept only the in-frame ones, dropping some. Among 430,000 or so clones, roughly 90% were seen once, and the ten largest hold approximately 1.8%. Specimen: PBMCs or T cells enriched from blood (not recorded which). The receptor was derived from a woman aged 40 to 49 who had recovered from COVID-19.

DNA for the CDR3: TGTGCCAGCAATACCGGGACAGGGGCAGACGAGCAGTACTTC. Amino acid sequence: CASNTGTGADEQYF. The gene calls are TRBV6-5 and TRBJ2-7; 10 bases map to TRBD1. The V and J ends lost 7 bases and 5 bases, in that order; junction bases with no gene match: 8. Per the germline V gene, CDR1 is MNHEY and CDR2 is SVGAGI. The CDR3 totals 14 residues.